The clone carrying this TCR beta chain appeared many times. The antigen is unknown. The data belong to a study of early T cells in non-severe SARS-CoV-2 infection. Study background: Alpha and beta chains were unpaired, from unsorted whole-blood bulk RNA.

Unique molecular identifiers were added to individual cDNA molecules. TCRdb re-called the 5' RACE reads through MiXCR, storing one row per CDR3 protein. The repertoire holds tens of thousands of distinct CDR3 sequences, with 9.5% to 13% as singletons. General study points: Reliance on VDJdb matching favored anti-spike CD8 responses; private and CD4 specificities were missed.

The CDR3 loop spans 13 amino acids. V was cut by 5 bases and J by 6 bases, with 15 bases left in between. CDR1 and CDR2 (germline): GTSNPN, SVGIG (reference sequence). This chain links TRBV30 with TRBJ2-3; D unresolved. Sequenced material: whole blood. The TCR originated in an adult who was a healthcare worker with PCR-confirmed SARS-CoV-2 infection or an uninfected control (not recorded which). The CDR3 DNA sequence: TGTGCCTGGGGATGGACCGAGATGGATACGCAGTATTTT. Encoded protein: CAWGWTEMDTQYF.